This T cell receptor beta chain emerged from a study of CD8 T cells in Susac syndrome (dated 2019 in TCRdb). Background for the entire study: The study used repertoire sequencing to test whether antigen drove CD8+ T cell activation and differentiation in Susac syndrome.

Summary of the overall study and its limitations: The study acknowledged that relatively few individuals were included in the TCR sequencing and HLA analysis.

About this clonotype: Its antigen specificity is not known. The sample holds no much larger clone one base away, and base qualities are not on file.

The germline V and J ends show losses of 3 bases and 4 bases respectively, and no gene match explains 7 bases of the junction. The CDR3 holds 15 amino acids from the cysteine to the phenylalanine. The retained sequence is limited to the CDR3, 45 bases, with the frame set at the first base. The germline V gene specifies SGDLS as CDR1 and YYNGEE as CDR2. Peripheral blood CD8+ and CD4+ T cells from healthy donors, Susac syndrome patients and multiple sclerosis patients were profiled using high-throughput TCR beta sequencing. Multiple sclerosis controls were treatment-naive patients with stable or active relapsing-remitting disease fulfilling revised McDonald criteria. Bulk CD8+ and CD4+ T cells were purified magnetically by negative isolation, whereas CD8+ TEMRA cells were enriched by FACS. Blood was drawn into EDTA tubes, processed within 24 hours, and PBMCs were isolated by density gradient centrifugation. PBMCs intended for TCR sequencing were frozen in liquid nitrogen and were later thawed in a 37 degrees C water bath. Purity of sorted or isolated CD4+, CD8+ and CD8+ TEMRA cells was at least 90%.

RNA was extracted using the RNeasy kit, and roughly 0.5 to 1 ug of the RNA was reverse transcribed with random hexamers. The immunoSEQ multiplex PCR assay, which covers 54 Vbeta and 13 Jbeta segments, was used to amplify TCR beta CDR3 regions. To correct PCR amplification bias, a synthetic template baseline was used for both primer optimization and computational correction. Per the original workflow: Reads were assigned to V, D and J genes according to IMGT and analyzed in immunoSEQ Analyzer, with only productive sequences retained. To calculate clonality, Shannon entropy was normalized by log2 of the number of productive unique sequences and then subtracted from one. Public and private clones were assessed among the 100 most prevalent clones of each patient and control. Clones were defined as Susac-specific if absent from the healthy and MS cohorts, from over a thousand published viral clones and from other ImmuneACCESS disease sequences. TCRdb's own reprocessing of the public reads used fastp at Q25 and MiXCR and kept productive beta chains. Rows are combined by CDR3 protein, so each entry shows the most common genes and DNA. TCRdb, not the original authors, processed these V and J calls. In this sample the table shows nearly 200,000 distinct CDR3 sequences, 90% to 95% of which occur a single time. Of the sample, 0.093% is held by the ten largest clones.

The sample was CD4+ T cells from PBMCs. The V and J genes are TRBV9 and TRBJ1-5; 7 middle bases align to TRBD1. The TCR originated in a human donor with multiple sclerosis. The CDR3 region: CASSADGQANQPQHF. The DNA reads TGTGCCAGCAGCGCAGACGGACAGGCAAATCAGCCCCAGCATTTT.